One and the same sample provided the 23 T cell receptor beta chains below, sequenced in a study of Ad26.COV2.S vaccination and SARS-CoV-2 variants. Libraries were prepared by immunoSEQ multiplex PCR; TCRdb keeps only in-frame clonotypes and omits some of them. Of about half a million clones in the sample, 80% to 90% were seen once. Sample treatment: around 19 received Ad26.COV2.S at low or high dose, single or two shots; roughly five received placebo; per-sample allocation not given. The samples were gathered on day 63 after the first injection of vaccine or placebo. Here the sequenced sample was peripheral blood, taken in a trial of Ad26.COV2.S vaccine versus placebo. The origin of the receptors is a person between 18 and 65 years old who received the Ad26.COV2.S COVID-19 vaccine or a placebo.

The chain joins TRBV29-1 to TRBJ2-3, with D possibly matching TRBD2 (6 bases). The CDR3 is 13 amino acids. Germline values: CDR1 SQVTM, CDR2 ANQGSEA. Deletions cut 6 bases from V and 2 bases from J, with 12 bases between. The CDR3 DNA follows: TGCAGCGTGAGCGGCGGGGTCACAGATACGCAGTATTTT. It is translated as CSVSGGVTDTQYF.

The chain links TRBV29-1 to TRBJ2-7; D may be TRBD2 (5 bases). Germline-derived CDR1 and CDR2 are SQVTM and ANQGSEA. The CDR3 covers 15 residues. V dropped 0 bases and J dropped 0 bases, with 12 bases sitting between them. This chain's CDR3 is CSVEDASAGSYEQYF. The CDR3 DNA follows: TGCAGCGTTGAAGATGCCTCGGCGGGCTCCTACGAGCAGTACTTC.

This rearrangement joins TRBV19 to TRBJ1-3, with a weak D call TRBD1 (6 bases). Germline V gene sequence: CDR1 LNHDA, CDR2 SQIVND (reference sequence). CDR3 size: 16 residues. V lost 2 bases and J lost 2, with 13 bases in between. This CDR3 reads CASSIRNRVAGNTIYF. CDR3 bases: TGTGCCAGTAGTATAAGGAACAGGGTGGCTGGAAACACCATATATTTT.

V and J are TRBV9 and TRBJ1-2; D is unresolved. The CDR3 is 14 amino acids. Germline CDR1 reads SGDLS; CDR2 reads YYNGEE. Trimming took 3 bases from V and 2 from J, leaving 11 bases between them. In DNA, the CDR3 is TGTGCCAGCAGCGACAACGGAGCGAACTATGGCTACACCTTC. Protein product: CASSDNGANYGYTF. The full variable domain, with the rest looked up from reference TRBV9 and TRBJ1-2, is DSGVTQTPKHLITATGQRVTLRCSPRSGDLSVYWYQQSLDQGLQFLIQYYNGEERAKGNILERFSAQQFPDLHSELNLSSLELGDSALYFCASSDNGANYGYTFGSGTRLTVV.

The chain recombines TRBV27 with TRBJ2-1, with 7 positions matching TRBD2. Germline V gene data show CDR1 as MNHEY and CDR2 as SMNVEV (reference sequence). V trimming: 1 base; J trimming: 0 bases; junction bases outside the gene matches: 9. The CDR3 contains 18 residues. As DNA, the CDR3 is TGTGCCAGCAGTTTATTCGACGTCTGGACTAGCTCCTACAATGAGCAGTTCTTC. Protein sequence: CASSLFDVWTSSYNEQFF.

V is TRBV30 and J is TRBJ1-6; D not certain. The CDR3 spans 13 residues. The germline CDR1 and CDR2 sequences are GTSNPN and SVGIG (reference sequence). The V and J ends lost 0 bases and 9 bases respectively, with 9 bases between them. The CDR3 spells CAWSVRPASPLHF. Written as DNA, the CDR3 is TGTGCCTGGAGTGTACGTCCTGCTTCACCCCTCCACTTT.

This clone is a singleton in its sample. V usage is TRBV2 and J usage is TRBJ2-5, with D perhaps TRBD1 or TRBD2 (5 bases each). The CDR3 extends over 15 amino acids. V was clipped by 0 bases and J by 5 bases, with 13 bases between them. Germline-derived CDR1 and CDR2 are SNHLY and FYNNEI. The CDR3 region is CASSEAGQGGETQYF. CDR3 nucleotides: TGTGCCAGCAGTGAAGCGGGGCAAGGCGGGGAGACCCAGTACTTC.

The chain recombines TRBV7-9 with TRBJ2-7; unclear D gene. The CDR3 extends over 17 amino acids. From germline, CDR1 is SEHNR and CDR2 FQNEAQ (reference sequence). The V and J ends lost 0 bases and 1 base respectively, with 16 bases between them. Here the CDR3 reads CASSLAGPSYFSYEQYF. The DNA of the CDR3 is TGTGCCAGCAGCTTAGCCGGGCCGTCCTATTTTTCCTACGAGCAGTACTTC.

The chain couples TRBV19 to TRBJ1-1; D is unclear. The CDR3 has 14 residues. CDR1 LNHDA and CDR2 SQIVND come from the germline V gene (reference sequence). V lost 8 bases, J lost 4 bases, and 17 bases lay in between. The CDR3 DNA follows: TGTGCCAGTCAAAGAACCCCGGGGAGCACTGAAGCTTTCTTT. Translating it yields CASQRTPGSTEAFF.

Only one count was recorded for this clone. The chain couples TRBV29-1 to TRBJ2-3; 8 bases fit TRBD2. Trimming removed 4 bases from V and 1 base from J; junction bases left unmatched: 7. The CDR3 length is 15 residues. Looked up from germline, CDR1 is SQVTM and CDR2 is ANQGSEA. CDR3 nucleotide sequence: TGCAGCGTTGCCGGGCTAGCGGGTGGCACAGATACGCAGTATTTT. Encoded protein: CSVAGLAGGTDTQYF.

The rearrangement joins TRBV30 to TRBJ1-3; 10 bases agree with TRBD1. CDR1 GTSNPN and CDR2 SVGIG come from the germline V gene (reference sequence). The CDR3 is 17 residues long. Trimming cost V 1 base and J 0 bases; bases outside gene matches: 6. The CDR3, as DNA: TGTGCCTGGAGTGGTTGGACAGGGGGATCCTCTGGAAACACCATATATTTT. Protein sequence: CAWSGWTGGSSGNTIYF.

The gene calls are TRBV5-4 and TRBJ1-2; D remains ambiguous. V lost 1 base to trimming and J lost 2 bases, with 6 bases between them. Germline-derived CDR1 and CDR2 are SGHNT and YYREEE (reference sequence). The CDR3 runs to 13 residues. The CDR3 sequence: CASSLLSNYGYTF. The CDR3 DNA reads as TGTGCCAGCAGCTTGTTGTCCAACTATGGCTACACCTTC.

V gene TRBV27 combines with J gene TRBJ2-2; 10 bases fit TRBD2. The CDR3 consists of 20 residues. J lost 1 base, V lost 3 bases, and 14 bases had no gene match. In germline, CDR1 is MNHEY, CDR2 SMNVEV (reference sequence). Here the CDR3 DNA reads TGTGCCAGCAGTTTGGAAGGAGACAAAGGACTAGCGGAGAACACCGGGGAGCTGTTTTTT. Translating gives CASSLEGDKGLAENTGELFF.

The gene calls are TRBV28 and TRBJ1-1; D call uncertain. The CDR3 spans 15 residues. V gave up 5 bases and J gave up 0 bases, with 13 bases separating them. The germline CDR1 and CDR2 sequences are MDHEN and SYDVKM. The DNA for the CDR3 is TGTGCCAGCAGTCCAGGACTCCAGATGAACACTGAAGCTTTCTTT. This codes for CASSPGLQMNTEAFF.

This clone was counted a few times. The chain employs TRBV30 and TRBJ1-5; unclear D gene. V was clipped by 5 bases and J by 6 bases, with 14 bases between them. Germline V CDR1 and CDR2: GTSNPN, SVGIG (reference sequence). The CDR3 is 13 residues long. The CDR3 DNA is TGTGCCTGGGCGACCGCAGGCGGTCAGCCCCAGCATTTT. Encoded protein: CAWATAGGQPQHF. Based on the CDR3 plus reference TRBV30 and TRBJ1-5, the full variable domain is SQTIHQWPATLVQPVGSPLSLECTVEGTSNPNLYWYRQAAGRGLQLLFYSVGIGQISSEVPQNLSASRPQDRQFILSSKKLLLSDSGFYLCAWATAGGQPQHFGDGTRLSIL.

V gene TRBV28 combines with J gene TRBJ2-7; D call uncertain. There are 11 residues in the CDR3. The germline CDR1 and CDR2 sequences are MDHEN and SYDVKM. V was clipped by 4 bases and J by 7 bases, with 8 bases between them. The CDR3 reads CASSSLREQYF. Written as DNA, the CDR3 is TGTGCCAGCAGTTCACTCCGGGAGCAGTACTTC.

The CDR3 DNA reads as TGTGCCAGCAGCCAAGGATCGGGGAATGGCTACACCTTC. Amino acids: CASSQGSGNGYTF. This rearrangement joins TRBV3-1 (or the pseudogene TRBV3-2) to TRBJ1-2; no clear D. Germline V gene data show CDR1 as LGHDT and CDR2 as YNNKEL (reference sequence). Trimming removed 1 base from V and 6 bases from J, with 9 bases in between. The CDR3 consists of 13 residues.

The chain recombines TRBV28 with TRBJ2-3; no definite D call. CDR3 size: 14 residues. Germline V gives CDR1 MDHEN, CDR2 SYDVKM. Trimming cost V 6 bases and J 3 bases, with 13 bases left between them. CDR3 sequence reads: CASSFLGLTDTQYF. Written as DNA, the CDR3 is TGTGCCAGCAGCTTCTTAGGTCTTACAGATACGCAGTATTTT.

This chain links TRBV20-1 with TRBJ1-2; the D is unclear. The CDR3 is made up of 11 amino acids. The V gene lost 2 bases and the J gene lost 7 bases, with 8 bases spanning the gap. Germline V gene lookup returns CDR1 DFQATT and CDR2 SNEGSKA (reference sequence). The CDR3 sequence is CSARTLLGYTF. The CDR3 nucleotides read TGCAGTGCTAGAACGTTGCTTGGCTACACCTTC.

V and J are TRBV28 and TRBJ1-2, with TRBD1 matching over 11 bases. V shed 7 bases, J shed 8 bases, and the junction held 6 bases outside the gene matches. Looked up from germline, CDR1 is MDHEN and CDR2 is SYDVKM. The CDR3 loop spans 13 amino acids. The CDR3 DNA is TGTGCCAGCACCCGGGACAGGGGGGTGGGCTACACCTTC. This gives the protein CASTRDRGVGYTF.

This clone was detected once. This chain joins TRBV7-3 and TRBJ2-2, with TRBD1 matching over 10 bases. The junction had 9 bases not matched to a gene; V was cut back by 5 bases and J by 9 bases. Germline V CDR1 and CDR2: SGHTA, FQGTGA. The CDR3 is made up of 15 amino acids. The CDR3 protein is CASSPGQGLLRELFF. CDR3 nucleotide sequence: TGTGCCAGCAGCCCGGGACAGGGGCTCCTCCGGGAGCTGTTTTTT.

The chain joins TRBV7-9 to TRBJ1-1, with no clear D. Germline V gene lookup returns CDR1 SEHNR and CDR2 FQNEAQ (reference sequence). V gave up 6 bases and J gave up 5 bases, with 19 bases separating them. The length of the CDR3 is 15 residues. The CDR3 DNA is TGTGCCAGCAGTCCAGATCGGTCACTTTATACTGAAGCTTTCTTT. Translating it yields CASSPDRSLYTEAFF.

V is TRBV5-5 and J is TRBJ2-1; D ambiguous. Germline V gene sequence: CDR1 SGHKS, CDR2 YYEKEE (reference sequence). CDR3 length equals 11 residues. The V and J ends lost 1 base and 10 bases respectively, with 6 bases between them. The CDR3, as DNA: TGTGCCAGCAGCTTGTCGTCAGAGCAGTTCTTC. Residues: CASSLSSEQFF.